The rows below give T cell receptor beta chains drawn from one sample of a study of CD8+CD57+ T cells in acquired aplastic anemia. TCRdb reanalysed the reads using MiXCR and keeps one entry per CDR3 protein. The repertoire consists of some 200,000 distinct CDR3 sequences, with roughly 33% occurring once and the leading ten covering around 1.1%. Sequencing input: sorted CD4+, CD8+, or CD8+CD57+ T cells (not recorded which) from PBMCs. The source is a human donor in good health, serving as a control. Both conserved end residues are part of each CDR3. Each record gives: J gene, V gene, CDR3 protein.

TRBJ1-2,TRBV4-1,CASSHPTGGKYGYTF
TRBJ2-1,TRBV29-1,CSVGGGEHNEQFF
TRBJ1-1,TRBV10-3,CASSSNTVNTEAFF
TRBJ2-7,TRBV20-1,CSAREGLGPSYEQYF
TRBJ2-1,TRBV30,CAWGRSNEQFF
TRBJ1-2,TRBV7-2,CASALQNYGYTF
TRBJ2-7,TRBV2,CATYGTGASYEQYF
TRBJ2-1,TRBV4-1,CASSQDSVGVLAGGPEQFF
TRBJ1-4,TRBV20-1,CSAILTGGGGITNEKLFF
TRBJ2-1,TRBV27,CASSLTGLNEQFF
TRBJ1-3,TRBV3-1,CASSPGTDSGNTIYF
TRBJ2-3,TRBV3-1,CASSQLNTDTQYF